The 25 T cell receptor beta chains below were found in one sample sequenced in a study of OX40 agonist ivuxolimab in advanced cancers. Clones were sequenced by immunoSEQ multiplex PCR, and TCRdb holds only the in-frame ones, with some missing. The table shows about 79,000 clones, with 92% occurring only once. Source: CD4+ or CD8+ T cells sorted from blood, taken in a trial of the OX40 agonist ivuxolimab. Source of these receptors: an adult with an advanced solid tumor such as melanoma, head and neck, liver or kidney cancer.

The J gene is TRBJ1-1, the V gene TRBV7-6, with 10 nucleotides matching TRBD1. CDR3 length: 16 residues. J gave up 6 bases and V 4 bases, and 11 bases lay outside the gene matches. Germline V gene data show CDR1 as SGHVS and CDR2 as FNYEAQ. Here the CDR3 reads CASSSGTGEIVAEAFF. CDR3 in DNA: TGTGCCAGCAGCTCGGGGACAGGGGAGATCGTCGCTGAAGCTTTCTTT.

The chain couples TRBV7-9 to TRBJ1-4; D unresolved. The CDR3 spans 15 residues. V was cut by 6 bases and J by 2 bases, with 13 bases left in between. Germline V gene data show CDR1 as SEHNR and CDR2 as FQNEAQ (reference sequence). CDR3 residues: CASRTNGVTNEKLFF. The CDR3 DNA reads TGTGCCAGCAGAACTAATGGGGTGACTAATGAAAAACTGTTTTTT.

The chain recombines TRBV11-2 with TRBJ2-7, with 8 bases aligning to TRBD2. V was pared by 5 bases and J by 2 bases, with 5 bases of the junction left unmatched. CDR1 and CDR2 (germline): SGHAT, FQNNGV. The CDR3 extends over 14 amino acids. The CDR3: CASSLGLAPYEQYF. The CDR3 DNA is TGTGCCAGCAGCCTAGGACTAGCACCCTACGAGCAGTACTTC.

The chain recombines TRBV2 with TRBJ2-7; 13 bases agree with TRBD2. The length of the CDR3 is 16 residues. V gave up 7 bases and J gave up 4 bases; unmatched junction bases: 10. Germline assignment: CDR1 SNHLY and CDR2 FYNNEI. The CDR3 nucleotides read TGTGCCAGCACCATTTGGACTAGCGGGAGTTCTTACGAGCAGTACTTC. Translation: CASTIWTSGSSYEQYF. Drawing the rest from reference TRBV2 and TRBJ2-7, the complete variable domain is EPEVTQTPSHQVTQMGQEVILRCVPISNHLYFYWYRQILGQKVEFLVSFYNNEISEKSEIFDDQFSVERPDGSNFTLKIRSTKLEDSAMYFCASTIWTSGSSYEQYFGPGTRLTVT.

V usage is TRBV28 and J usage is TRBJ2-6, with D perhaps being TRBD1 or TRBD2 (6 bases each). The CDR3 runs to 16 residues. The ends were cut back, 7 bases at V and 2 bases at J, with 15 bases in the middle. CDR1 and CDR2 (germline): MDHEN, SYDVKM. This CDR3 is CASKTAGHPGANVLTF. As DNA, the CDR3 is TGTGCCAGCAAAACTGCGGGACACCCTGGGGCCAACGTCCTGACTTTC.

This chain joins TRBV5-6 and TRBJ2-5; D is perhaps TRBD1 (7 bases). Trimming pared 6 bases from V and 0 bases from J, leaving 12 bases between. Germline V CDR1 and CDR2: SGHDT, YYEEEE. The CDR3 is made up of 14 amino acids. The DNA of the CDR3 is TGTGCCAGCAACCAGGGGGGCTACCAAGAGACCCAGTACTTC. The encoded protein is CASNQGGYQETQYF. The full variable domain, in which reference TRBV5-6 and TRBJ2-5 provide the parts outside the CDR3, is DAGVTQSPTHLIKTRGQQVTLRCSPKSGHDTVSWYQQALGQGPQFIFQYYEEEERQRGNFPDRFSGHQFPNYSSELNVNALLLGDSALYLCASNQGGYQETQYFGPGTRLLVL.

The chain employs TRBV4-3 and TRBJ2-2; D possibly corresponds to TRBD1 (5 bases). Trimming stripped 1 base from V and 8 bases from J, with 14 bases between. This CDR3 has 15 amino acids. Per germline, CDR1 LGHNA and CDR2 YSLEER. CDR3 sequence (DNA): TGCGCCAGCAGCCAAGTCGACAGCCCAGAGGGGGAGCTGTTTTTT. Encoded protein: CASSQVDSPEGELFF.

This chain joins TRBV18 and TRBJ1-3; 7 bases match TRBD1. Unmatched junction bases numbered 5, after V lost 3 bases and J lost 3 bases. The germline V gene has CDR1 KGHSH and CDR2 LQKENI. This CDR3 is 15 amino acids long. The CDR3 reads CASSPAGTVGNTIYF. CDR3 nucleotides: TGTGCCAGCTCACCCGCCGGGACAGTTGGAAACACCATATATTTT.

This sequence joins TRBV7-3 and TRBJ1-2, with 10 positions matching TRBD1. This CDR3 comprises 13 residues. V shed 3 bases and J 6 bases; nucleotides not matched to a gene: 1. Looked up from germline, CDR1 is SGHTA and CDR2 is FQGTGA. CDR3 loop: CASSFGQGDGYTF. In nucleotides, the CDR3 is TGTGCCAGCAGCTTCGGACAGGGGGATGGCTACACCTTC.

V usage is TRBV5-1 and J usage is TRBJ2-3; perhaps TRBD2 as D (6 bases). Germline V lookup: CDR1 SGHRS, CDR2 YFSETQ. Trimming left V 0 bases short and J 0 bases short, with 11 bases between. The CDR3 has 16 amino acids. The chain's CDR3 is CASSLGASASTDTQYF. CDR3 DNA sequence: TGCGCCAGCAGCTTGGGGGCTAGCGCGAGCACAGATACGCAGTATTTT.

This chain uses TRBV4-2 with TRBJ2-1, with D possibly being TRBD1 or TRBD2 (5 bases each). CDR1 is LGHNA and CDR2 is YNFKEQ in the germline V gene. The CDR3 covers 16 residues. The ends were cut back, 0 bases at V and 8 bases at J, with 17 bases in the middle. The CDR3 nucleotides read TGTGCCAGCAGCCAAGACGCGATTGGGGGAAGGTATGAGCAGTTCTTC. Encoded protein: CASSQDAIGGRYEQFF.

The chain recombines TRBV11-2 with TRBJ1-2; 7 nucleotides line up with TRBD1. V lost 3 bases and J lost 0; bases outside the gene matches: 1. The CDR3 has 14 amino acids. Germline V gene data show CDR1 as SGHAT and CDR2 as FQNNGV. CDR3 nucleotides: TGTGCCAGCAGCTTGACAGGGACTAACTATGGCTACACCTTC. Amino acids: CASSLTGTNYGYTF.

This chain connects TRBV30 to TRBJ2-7, with 8 bases fitting TRBD2. Germline V lookup: CDR1 GTSNPN, CDR2 SVGIG (reference sequence). Trimming at V came to 3 bases and at J to 0 bases, leaving 10 bases not matched to a gene. The CDR3 sequence is 16 residues long. CDR3 coding DNA: TGTGCCTGGAGCAAAGCCGGGACTAGGAGCTCCTACGAGCAGTACTTC. Translating gives CAWSKAGTRSSYEQYF.

This clone was seen a single time. The genes are TRBV29-1 and TRBJ1-6; maybe TRBD1 (5 bases). Germline assignment: CDR1 SQVTM and CDR2 ANQGSEA. V was cut by 6 bases and J by 5 bases, with 29 bases left in between. This CDR3 comprises 19 residues. The CDR3 reads CSVPEVGHYLPSNNSPLHF. The CDR3 DNA is TGCAGCGTCCCTGAGGTCGGACATTACCTTCCCAGTAATAATTCACCCCTCCACTTT. Variable domain in full (rest from reference TRBV29-1 and TRBJ1-6): SAVISQKPSRDICQRGTSLTIQCQVDSQVTMMFWYRQQPGQSLTLIATANQGSEATYESGFVIDKFPISRPNLTFSTLTVSNMSPEDSSIYLCSVPEVGHYLPSNNSPLHFGNGTRLTVT.

This sequence joins TRBV19 and TRBJ1-1, with D possibly being TRBD1 (5 bases). V was pared by 2 bases and J by 3 bases, with 22 bases between. CDR1 is LNHDA, CDR2 SQIVND, per germline (reference sequence). There are 18 residues in the CDR3. DNA for the CDR3: TGTGCCAGTAGTATAAAGAGTGGGGGATTTACTCGGGACACTGAAGCTTTCTTT. This sequence encodes CASSIKSGGFTRDTEAFF.

V and J are TRBV2 and TRBJ1-2; D may be TRBD1 (6 bases). V lost 7 bases to trimming and J lost 7 bases, with 25 bases between them. Germline V gene lookup returns CDR1 SNHLY and CDR2 FYNNEI. This CDR3 comprises 16 residues. As DNA, the CDR3 is TGTGCCAGCACCCAGAGACAGGTTCTTTTTTCTTCTGGCTACACCTTC. Encoded protein: CASTQRQVLFSSGYTF.

V usage is TRBV7-2 and J usage is TRBJ1-1; D possibly corresponds to TRBD1 (5 bases). Trimming removed 5 bases at V and 1 base at J, with 11 bases between. CDR3 length: 14 amino acids. Germline V CDR1 and CDR2: SGHTA, FQGNSA. The CDR3 protein is CASSPGGRNTEAFF. In nucleotides, the CDR3 is TGTGCCAGCAGCCCCGGGGGAAGGAACACTGAAGCTTTCTTT.

As DNA, the CDR3 is TGTGCCAGCACTACTGGACAGGGGTGGGGCTACACCTTC. Translated: CASTTGQGWGYTF. V gene TRBV6-6 combines with J gene TRBJ1-2; 9 nucleotides agree with TRBD1. The junction had 8 bases not matched to a gene; V was cut back by 7 bases and J by 8 bases. Germline assignment: CDR1 MNHNY and CDR2 SVGAGI (reference sequence). The CDR3 is made up of 13 amino acids.

This rearrangement joins TRBV7-9 to TRBJ2-1; possibly TRBD1 for D (8 bases). Germline V CDR1 and CDR2: SEHNR, FQNEAQ (reference sequence). Trimming left V 3 bases short and J 2 bases short, with 20 bases between. The CDR3 loop spans 18 amino acids. CDR3 nucleotide sequence: TGTGCCAGCAGCTTGGGAGGGACAGGAAGAAAGACCTACAATGAGCAGTTCTTC. Residues: CASSLGGTGRKTYNEQFF. The full variable domain, its missing parts supplied by reference TRBV7-9 and TRBJ2-1, is DTGVSQNPRHKITKRGQNVTFRCDPISEHNRLYWYRQTLGQGPEFLTYFQNEAQLEKSRLLSDRFSAERPKGSFSTLEIQRTEQGDSAMYLCASSLGGTGRKTYNEQFFGPGTRLTVL.

The chain joins TRBV6-1 to TRBJ1-4; D call uncertain. The germline CDR1 and CDR2 sequences are MNHNS and SASEGT. V was cut by 2 bases and J by 1 base, with 8 bases left in between. This CDR3 has 15 residues. CDR3 sequence reads: CASSERWRTNEKLFF. CDR3 in DNA: TGTGCCAGCAGTGAAAGGTGGAGAACTAATGAAAAACTGTTTTTT.

Turning to this clone: At one boundary the junction diverges from the germline segment, which might be a read error. This chain uses TRBV18 with TRBJ2-5; D call uncertain. The CDR3 has 13 amino acids. CDR1 and CDR2 (germline): KGHSH, LQKENI. This chain's CDR3 is CASSPTLQTFHHF. CDR3 bases: TGTGCCAGCTCACCTACGCTCCAGACCTTCCATCACTTC.

The gene calls are TRBV7-2 and TRBJ2-7; 9 bases align to TRBD2. Germline CDR1 reads SGHTA; CDR2 reads FQGNSA. The CDR3 sequence is 14 residues long. Losses at the gene ends were 5 bases for V and 3 bases for J; bases not matched to a gene: 5. CDR3 residues: CASSPRREGYEQYF. The CDR3 nucleotides are TGTGCCAGCAGCCCCCGGCGGGAGGGCTACGAGCAGTACTTC.

Turning to this clone: Additional DNA sequences in this sample encode the identical CDR3. The chain has TRBV30 and TRBJ2-7; 10 bases line up with TRBD1. V lost 2 bases to trimming and J lost 0 bases; unmatched junction nucleotides: 4. The CDR3 is 15 amino acids. The germline V gene has CDR1 GTSNPN and CDR2 SVGIG (reference sequence). CDR3 in amino acids: CAWSPDRGISYEQYF. For the CDR3, the DNA is TGTGCCTGGAGTCCGGACAGGGGGATCTCCTACGAGCAGTACTTC. The whole variable domain, filled in from reference TRBV30 and TRBJ2-7, reads SQTIHQWPATLVQPVGSPLSLECTVEGTSNPNLYWYRQAAGRGLQLLFYSVGIGQISSEVPQNLSASRPQDRQFILSSKKLLLSDSGFYLCAWSPDRGISYEQYFGPGTRLTVT.

The V gene is TRBV5-1, the J gene TRBJ2-7; 7 nucleotides agree with TRBD2. J gave up 2 bases and V 8 bases, and 7 bases lay outside the gene matches. The germline V gene has CDR1 SGHRS and CDR2 YFSETQ. The CDR3 consists of 13 residues. This CDR3 reads CASRLAETYEQYF. As DNA, the CDR3 is TGCGCCAGTAGACTAGCTGAGACCTACGAGCAGTACTTC.

CDR3 sequence: CAGAEGAFPSYEQYF. In DNA, the CDR3 is TGTGCCGGGGCGGAGGGAGCTTTCCCTTCCTACGAGCAGTACTTC. The chain uses TRBV21-1 and TRBJ2-7; the table assigns TRBD2, which was not confirmed against the DNA. TRBV21-1 is noted as a pseudogene. The CDR3 extends over 15 amino acids.